The 19 T cell receptor beta chains in this list originate from one sample, sequenced in a study of T cell responses to AZD1222 COVID-19 vaccine. The repertoire was sequenced with immunoSEQ multiplex PCR; TCRdb's copy has only in-frame clones and lacks some. The sample carries roughly 40,000 clones, 88% recorded once. The starting material was peripheral blood, obtained 28 days after the second AZD1222 dose. All receptors derive from an adult who received the AZD1222 COVID-19 vaccine.

The gene calls are TRBV3-1 (or the pseudogene TRBV3-2) and TRBJ1-2; D not certain. Germline assignment: CDR1 LGHDT and CDR2 YNNKEL (reference sequence). V shed 4 bases and J shed 5 bases, with 8 bases lying between them. The CDR3 is 12 amino acids. CDR3 DNA: TGTGCCAGCAGCCCAGGACGTTATGGCTACACCTTC. Amino acid sequence: CASSPGRYGYTF.

The chain combines TRBV27 with TRBJ1-4, with D unresolved. The CDR3 is 17 residues long. Germline V gene lookup returns CDR1 MNHEY and CDR2 SMNVEV (reference sequence). Trimming shortened V by 0 bases and J by 5 bases, and 16 bases separated the two germline ends. CDR3 bases: TGTGCCAGCAGTTTATCCTCTGCGTGGGCGGGCAATGAAAAACTGTTTTTT. Protein: CASSLSSAWAGNEKLFF.

The CDR3 DNA follows: TGTGCCAGCAGTTACTGGTCCGGGGAGCTGTTTTTT. This codes for CASSYWSGELFF. This chain uses TRBV6-2 or TRBV6-3 with TRBJ2-2, with D uncertain. CDR3 length: 12 residues. The V gene's germline CDR1 is MNHEY and CDR2 SVGEGT. The V end lost 1 base, the J end lost 6 bases, and 3 bases lay between the germline ends.

The rearrangement uses TRBV13 and TRBJ1-5; TRBD1 agrees at 7 bases. CDR1 and CDR2 from the germline V gene are PRHDT and FYEKMQ (reference sequence). Germline trimming cut 3 bases from V and 9 bases from J; bases unmatched to any gene: 8. The CDR3 sequence is 14 residues long. The CDR3 DNA sequence: TGTGCCAGCAGCTTCGGACAGGCCCACGGGCCCCAGCATTTT. Protein: CASSFGQAHGPQHF.

The genes are TRBV9 and TRBJ2-1; D possibly matches TRBD1 or TRBD2 (6 bases each). The CDR3 is 15 residues long. Deletions cut 4 bases from V and 3 bases from J, with 14 bases between. CDR1 is SGDLS, CDR2 YYNGEE, per germline. CDR3 sequence reads: CASSPGGGSYNEQFF. CDR3 nucleotide sequence: TGTGCCAGCAGCCCAGGAGGGGGGAGCTACAATGAGCAGTTCTTC.

The chain is built from TRBV12-3 or TRBV12-4 and TRBJ1-2; tentative D call: TRBD1 (6 bases). The CDR3 consists of 13 residues. Deletions cut 5 bases from V and 5 bases from J, with 12 bases between. CDR3 residues: CASSRTEKYGYTF. The CDR3 region has the DNA TGTGCCAGCAGTCGGACAGAGAAGTATGGCTACACCTTC.

The chain carries TRBV12-5 and TRBJ2-7, with D perhaps matching TRBD1 (7 bases). The CDR3 contains 22 residues. The germline gives CDR1 LGHNT, CDR2 FRNRAP. V was pared by 2 bases and J by 0 bases, with 32 bases between. This chain's CDR3 is CASGLLPLIRDSRDWSSYEQYF. CDR3 DNA: TGTGCTAGTGGTTTGCTCCCTCTTATCCGGGACAGCCGGGACTGGAGCTCCTACGAGCAGTACTTC.

This chain joins TRBV9 and TRBJ2-2; D possibly corresponds to TRBD1 (6 bases). The V end was cut by 2 bases, the J end by 5 bases, with 7 bases between. Looked up from germline, CDR1 is SGDLS and CDR2 is YYNGEE. The CDR3 has 13 residues. This chain's CDR3 is CASSVGQTGELFF. DNA for the CDR3: TGTGCCAGCAGCGTCGGACAGACCGGGGAGCTGTTTTTT.

The chain is built from TRBV6-5 and TRBJ2-3; 7 bases match TRBD2. Germline loops: CDR1 MNHEY, CDR2 SVGAGI. The CDR3 sequence is 14 residues long. After removal of 6 bases from V and 8 bases from J, the junction contained 11 bases not matched to a gene. The chain's CDR3 is CASRRPGLSVTQYF. The CDR3, as DNA: TGTGCCAGCAGACGTCCGGGACTATCCGTTACGCAGTATTTT.

The rearrangement links TRBV6-5 to TRBJ1-2; TRBD1 matches at 7 bases. The V gene's germline CDR1 is MNHEY and CDR2 SVGAGI. Trimming at V came to 8 bases and at J to 4 bases, leaving 10 bases not matched to a gene. This CDR3 is 14 amino acids long. The CDR3 nucleotides read TGTGCCAGCCTGGGAAGGGGGCGCACCTATGGCTACACCTTC. Translation gives CASLGRGRTYGYTF.

The chain uses TRBV2 and TRBJ2-1; 7 bases fit TRBD1. The CDR3 is made up of 14 amino acids. V was pared by 11 bases and J by 4 bases, with 11 bases of the junction left unmatched. The V gene's germline CDR1 is SNHLY and CDR2 FYNNEI. The CDR3 here is CAGAGTEIYNEQFF. CDR3 nucleotides: TGTGCCGGGGCCGGGACAGAAATATACAATGAGCAGTTCTTC. The full variable domain, in which reference TRBV2 and TRBJ2-1 provide the parts outside the CDR3, is EPEVTQTPSHQVTQMGQEVILRCVPISNHLYFYWYRQILGQKVEFLVSFYNNEISEKSEIFDDQFSVERPDGSNFTLKIRSTKLEDSAMYFCAGAGTEIYNEQFFGPGTRLTVL.

V usage is TRBV27 and J usage is TRBJ1-5; no firm D call. The CDR3 runs to 14 residues. Per germline, CDR1 MNHEY and CDR2 SMNVEV (reference sequence). V lost 8 bases and J 6 bases, leaving 17 bases between the germline ends. CDR3 nucleotide sequence: TGTGCCAGCGGCCCCGGAGGCGCGTCTCAGCCCCAGCATTTT. It translates to CASGPGGASQPQHF.

The chain employs TRBV5-1 and TRBJ1-6; D uncertain. The CDR3 sequence is 16 residues long. V lost 4 bases and J 0 bases, leaving 11 bases between the germline ends. Germline V gene sequence: CDR1 SGHRS, CDR2 YFSETQ. This CDR3 is CASSDAGSSYNSPLHF. As DNA, the CDR3 is TGCGCCAGCAGCGACGCGGGGAGCTCCTATAATTCACCCCTCCACTTT.

The CDR3 DNA follows: TGTGCCAGCAGGACCGGGGGACAGACCCAGTACTTC. This sequence encodes CASRTGGQTQYF. V gene TRBV27 combines with J gene TRBJ2-5, with D possibly TRBD2 on 6 matching bases. With 6 bases removed from V and 6 bases from J, the gap between germline ends came to 11 bases. This CDR3 has 12 residues. Germline V gene lookup returns CDR1 MNHEY and CDR2 SMNVEV (reference sequence).

The chain couples TRBV14 to TRBJ1-1; D unclear. This CDR3 comprises 13 residues. Germline-derived CDR1 and CDR2 are SGHDN and FVKESK. Trimming removed 0 bases at V and 7 bases at J, with 9 bases between. CDR3 residues: CASSQDLYGEAFF. CDR3 DNA: TGTGCCAGCAGCCAAGATTTGTACGGTGAAGCTTTCTTT. Full variable domain (rest looked up from reference TRBV14 and TRBJ1-1): EAGVTQFPSHSVIEKGQTVTLRCDPISGHDNLYWYRRVMGKEIKFLLHFVKESKQDESGMPNNRFLAERTGGTYSTLKVQPAELEDSGVYFCASSQDLYGEAFFGQGTRLTVV.

This chain connects TRBV11-2 to TRBJ1-3, with 7 bases identical to TRBD1. This CDR3 is built from 15 residues. Losses at the gene ends were 3 bases for V and 0 bases for J; bases not matched to a gene: 2. Germline-derived CDR1 and CDR2 are SGHAT and FQNNGV. CDR3: CASSLTGHSGNTIYF. The CDR3 coding sequence is TGTGCCAGCAGCTTGACAGGGCACTCTGGAAACACCATATATTTT.

This clone counts as large. J is TRBJ2-1 and V is TRBV19; D remains ambiguous. Germline assignment: CDR1 LNHDA and CDR2 SQIVND (reference sequence). Deletions cut 8 bases from V and 2 bases from J, with 19 bases between. CDR3 length: 16 amino acids. CDR3 bases: TGTGCCAGTGGGGTTATGCAGTCAATAGCCTACAATGAGCAGTTCTTC. It translates to CASGVMQSIAYNEQFF.

This clone was picked up a small number of times. The chain carries TRBV9 and TRBJ2-5, with 8 bases lining up with TRBD1. The junction had 5 bases not matched to a gene; V was cut back by 0 bases and J by 4 bases. This CDR3 is built from 15 residues. CDR1 is SGDLS and CDR2 is YYNGEE in the germline V gene. CDR3 sequence reads: CASSVGGQGPETQYF. Here the CDR3 DNA reads TGTGCCAGCAGCGTAGGAGGACAGGGCCCAGAGACCCAGTACTTC.

This chain links TRBV18 with TRBJ2-7; 10 bases are shared with TRBD1. The CDR3 is made up of 15 amino acids. CDR1 and CDR2 (germline): KGHSH, LQKENI. V lost 3 bases, J lost 2 bases, and 4 bases stayed unmatched. The CDR3 spells CASSPGQGDTYEQYF. The CDR3 DNA reads TGTGCCAGCTCACCTGGACAGGGGGACACCTACGAGCAGTACTTC.